Described below is a single TCR beta chain sequence and its context. CDR3 length: 14 amino acids. Germline values: CDR1 SQVTM, CDR2 ANQGSEA. V was clipped by 2 bases and J by 3 bases; unmatched bases: 6. Methods used by the authors: Scientists estimated how many nucleated cells there were by amplifying reference gene primers. Profiling relied on immunoSEQ multiplex PCR, and the TCRdb table lists in-frame clones only, not all of them. The V and J calls and clone size were taken over from that table, and D and trimming were inferred from the DNA. The sample comprises under 300,000 clones, approximately 90% of which are singletons, and under 2.5% rests with the top ten. These data come from a study of blood T cell repertoires in COVID-19. For the study at large: Material from acute and convalescent COVID-19 was sourced from the United States, Italy and Spain. The cDNA or gDNA used as material had been derived from T cells, B-cell-depleted T cells, or PBMCs.

The rearrangement uses TRBV29-1 and TRBJ1-1; 7 nucleotides agree with TRBD1. The sample consisted of peripheral blood. The source is a woman in her forties who had recovered from COVID-19. This CDR3 is CSVELRGLDTEAFF. The CDR3 DNA reads TGCAGCGTTGAATTGAGGGGGCTGGACACTGAAGCTTTCTTT.